This TCR beta chain is drawn from a study of identical twins. The study, taken as a whole, reports: A lower insertion count was a feature of abundant cord blood beta clonotypes, with no such feature in memory repertoires.

One entry per CDR3 protein, called by TCRdb with MiXCR from the 5' RACE reads. The data show a few hundred thousand distinct CDR3 sequences, nearly 15% seen once. The germline gives CDR1 SGHRS, CDR2 YFSETQ. V was clipped by 5 bases and J by 0 bases; unmatched bases: 8. This CDR3 has 16 residues. Comment on this clonotype: Its antigen remains unidentified.

This same sample was also part of a study on yellow fever vaccine responses in identical twins.

V gene TRBV5-1 combines with J gene TRBJ2-3, with 8 positions matching TRBD2. Specimen: CD4+ T cells sorted from blood. The receptor's source is a woman aged 18 to 35 in good health. The CDR3 region is CASSLSGTSSTDTQYF. The CDR3 coding sequence is TGCGCCAGCAGTCTTAGCGGGACGTCTAGCACAGATACGCAGTATTTT.